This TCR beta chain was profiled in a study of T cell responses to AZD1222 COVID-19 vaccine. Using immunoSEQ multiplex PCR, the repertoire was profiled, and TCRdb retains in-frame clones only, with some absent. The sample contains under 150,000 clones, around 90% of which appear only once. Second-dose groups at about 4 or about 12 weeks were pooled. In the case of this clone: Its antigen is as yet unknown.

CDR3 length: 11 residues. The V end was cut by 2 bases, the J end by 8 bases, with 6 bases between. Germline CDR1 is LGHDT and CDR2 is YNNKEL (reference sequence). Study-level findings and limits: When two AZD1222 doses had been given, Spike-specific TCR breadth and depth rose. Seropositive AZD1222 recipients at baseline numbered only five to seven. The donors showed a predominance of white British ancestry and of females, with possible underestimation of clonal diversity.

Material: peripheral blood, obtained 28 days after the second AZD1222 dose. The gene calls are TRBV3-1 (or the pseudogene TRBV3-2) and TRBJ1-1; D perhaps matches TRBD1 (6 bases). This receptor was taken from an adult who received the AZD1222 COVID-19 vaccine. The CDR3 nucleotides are TGTGCCAGCAGCCAAACAGGGGAAGCTTTCTTT. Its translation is CASSQTGEAFF.